These T cell receptor beta chains were read from a single sample in a study of Tregs in tolerant kidney transplant recipients. Some clones are missing from TCRdb's copy, which holds only in-frame ones; the method was immunoSEQ multiplex PCR. Among around 86,000 clones listed, roughly nine tenths were seen once. The input for sequencing was CD4+ T cells from blood (PBMCs), taken 24 months after the transplant. The receptor source for this set is a human patient who received a combined kidney and bone marrow transplant. These T cells may partly come from the graft donor. Each CDR3 is given with its conserved first and last residue. Fields, in order: clone size, V gene, D gene, J gene, CDR3 protein, CDR3 DNA. D genes are given only for firm matches. Some rows mark clone size as missing; the rest say once, few, many or name a class of expanded clone.

clone_size: -
v_call: TRBV6-6
d_call: -
j_call: TRBJ2-7
cdr3_aa: CASSYYAGPQYEQYF
cdr3_nt: TGTGCCAGCAGTTATTACGCGGGCCCCCAATACGAGCAGTACTTC

clone_size: -
v_call: TRBV27
d_call: -
j_call: TRBJ2-3
cdr3_aa: CASSLRDSTDTQYF
cdr3_nt: TGTGCCAGCAGTTTACGAGATAGCACAGATACGCAGTATTTT

clone_size: -
v_call: TRBV6-1
d_call: TRBD1
j_call: TRBJ1-4
cdr3_aa: CASSEVRQGKLFF
cdr3_nt: TGTGCCAGCAGCGAAGTGCGACAGGGAAAACTGTTTTTT

clone_size: -
v_call: TRBV11-1
d_call: -
j_call: TRBJ2-6
cdr3_aa: CASSFFQFSGANVLTF
cdr3_nt: TGTGCCAGCAGCTTTTTTCAGTTCTCTGGGGCCAACGTCCTGACTTTC

clone_size: -
v_call: TRBV4-3
d_call: -
j_call: TRBJ1-4
cdr3_aa: CASSQDNLRGEKLFF
cdr3_nt: TGCGCCAGCAGCCAAGATAATTTAAGGGGCGAAAAACTGTTTTTT

clone_size: -
v_call: TRBV30
d_call: TRBD1
j_call: TRBJ2-2
cdr3_aa: CAWRGRGWWTGELFF
cdr3_nt: TGTGCCTGGAGGGGCAGGGGGTGGTGGACCGGGGAGCTGTTTTTT

clone_size: -
v_call: TRBV7-2
d_call: TRBD1
j_call: TRBJ2-1
cdr3_aa: CASSSGQSLFLEQFF
cdr3_nt: TGTGCCAGCAGCTCGGGACAGAGCCTCTTTTTGGAGCAGTTCTTC

clone_size: -
v_call: TRBV7-2
d_call: -
j_call: TRBJ1-6
cdr3_aa: CASTQSRQRSNSPLHF
cdr3_nt: TGTGCCAGCACCCAAAGCCGCCAGAGGAGTAATTCACCCCTCCACTTT

clone_size: -
v_call: TRBV18
d_call: -
j_call: TRBJ2-6
cdr3_aa: CASSPPRISGANVLTF
cdr3_nt: TGTGCCAGCTCACCACCGAGGATCTCTGGGGCCAACGTCCTGACTTTC

clone_size: -
v_call: TRBV6-5
d_call: -
j_call: TRBJ1-6
cdr3_aa: CASSYRGDSYNSPLHF
cdr3_nt: TGTGCCAGCAGTTACCGCGGGGACTCTTATAATTCACCCCTCCACTTT

clone_size: -
v_call: TRBV5-1
d_call: -
j_call: TRBJ2-1
cdr3_aa: CASSFNSLYSYNEQFF
cdr3_nt: TGCGCCAGCAGCTTCAACTCCTTATACTCCTACAATGAGCAGTTCTTC

clone_size: -
v_call: TRBV2
d_call: -
j_call: TRBJ2-5
cdr3_aa: CASSPYRVFQETQYF
cdr3_nt: TGTGCCAGCTCCCCTTACAGGGTATTCCAAGAGACCCAGTACTTC

clone_size: -
v_call: TRBV7-2
d_call: -
j_call: TRBJ2-1
cdr3_aa: CASSWVWGPSSYNEQFF
cdr3_nt: TGTGCCAGCAGCTGGGTATGGGGCCCCAGCTCCTACAATGAGCAGTTCTTC

clone_size: -
v_call: TRBV9
d_call: -
j_call: TRBJ2-5
cdr3_aa: CASSTQGGTGIETQYF
cdr3_nt: TGTGCCAGCAGCACCCAGGGGGGGACAGGAATCGAGACCCAGTACTTC

clone_size: -
v_call: TRBV7-2
d_call: -
j_call: TRBJ2-1
cdr3_aa: CASSPAVSYNEQFF
cdr3_nt: TGTGCCAGCAGCCCTGCGGTCTCCTACAATGAGCAGTTCTTC

clone_size: -
v_call: TRBV27
d_call: TRBD2
j_call: TRBJ2-5
cdr3_aa: CASRTGGQETQYF
cdr3_nt: TGTGCCAGCCGGACGGGGGGGCAAGAGACCCAGTACTTC

clone_size: -
v_call: TRBV9
d_call: TRBD1
j_call: TRBJ2-3
cdr3_aa: CASSVVPEGAGTDTQYF
cdr3_nt: TGTGCCAGCAGCGTAGTACCTGAGGGGGCTGGTACAGATACGCAGTATTTT

clone_size: -
v_call: TRBV7-9
d_call: TRBD2
j_call: TRBJ2-3
cdr3_aa: CASSSVAGDTDTQYF
cdr3_nt: TGTGCCAGCAGCTCAGTAGCGGGGGACACAGATACGCAGTATTTT

clone_size: -
v_call: TRBV11-2
d_call: -
j_call: TRBJ2-3
cdr3_aa: CASGTPSTDTQYF
cdr3_nt: TGTGCCAGCGGGACTCCAAGCACAGATACGCAGTATTTT

clone_size: -
v_call: TRBV10-2
d_call: TRBD2
j_call: TRBJ2-7
cdr3_aa: CASSRLSGGVYEQYF
cdr3_nt: TGCGCCAGCAGTCGACTTAGCGGGGGGGTCTACGAGCAGTACTTC

clone_size: -
v_call: TRBV5-1
d_call: TRBD2
j_call: TRBJ2-7
cdr3_aa: CASSLNSGRPGVYEQYF
cdr3_nt: TGCGCCAGCAGCTTGAATAGCGGGAGGCCGGGGGTCTACGAGCAGTACTTC

clone_size: -
v_call: TRBV6-1
d_call: -
j_call: TRBJ1-5
cdr3_aa: CASRTAPRFDQPQHF
cdr3_nt: TGTGCCAGCAGGACAGCCCCCAGGTTTGATCAGCCCCAGCATTTT

clone_size: -
v_call: TRBV5-1
d_call: -
j_call: TRBJ1-1
cdr3_aa: CASSFGEKITEAFF
cdr3_nt: TGCGCCAGCAGCTTCGGGGAAAAGATCACTGAAGCTTTCTTT

clone_size: -
v_call: TRBV5-4
d_call: -
j_call: TRBJ2-1
cdr3_aa: CASSLATSNEQFF
cdr3_nt: TGTGCCAGCAGCTTGGCGACTAGCAATGAGCAGTTCTTC

clone_size: -
v_call: TRBV4-2
d_call: -
j_call: TRBJ1-1
cdr3_aa: CASSQDGALKEVFF
cdr3_nt: TGTGCCAGCAGCCAAGATGGGGCACTAAAAGAAGTTTTCTTT

clone_size: -
v_call: TRBV7-2
d_call: TRBD2
j_call: TRBJ2-3
cdr3_aa: CASSRAAGGKGDTQYF
cdr3_nt: TGTGCCAGCAGCCGTGCGGCGGGGGGGAAGGGAGATACGCAGTATTTT

clone_size: -
v_call: TRBV7-3
d_call: TRBD1
j_call: TRBJ2-7
cdr3_aa: CASSLTPTGVYEQYF
cdr3_nt: TGTGCCAGCAGCTTAACCCCGACAGGGGTTTACGAGCAGTACTTC

clone_size: once
v_call: TRBV28
d_call: -
j_call: TRBJ2-2
cdr3_aa: CASSLPGLKSGELFF
cdr3_nt: TGTGCCAGCAGTTTACCAGGACTGAAATCCGGGGAGCTGTTTTTT

clone_size: -
v_call: TRBV5-4
d_call: -
j_call: TRBJ2-5
cdr3_aa: CASSSAEGYQETQYF
cdr3_nt: TGTGCCAGCAGCTCGGCGGAGGGTTACCAAGAGACCCAGTACTTC

clone_size: -
v_call: TRBV28
d_call: -
j_call: TRBJ1-5
cdr3_aa: CASSSPGHHYQPQHF
cdr3_nt: TGTGCCAGCAGCAGCCCGGGACATCACTATCAGCCCCAGCATTTT

clone_size: few
v_call: TRBV9
d_call: TRBD1
j_call: TRBJ1-3
cdr3_aa: CASSVAGQGGNTIYF
cdr3_nt: TGTGCCAGCAGCGTAGCAGGACAGGGAGGAAACACCATATATTTT

clone_size: -
v_call: TRBV4-1
d_call: TRBD2
j_call: TRBJ2-5
cdr3_aa: CASSQGAGVWETQYF
cdr3_nt: TGCGCCAGCAGCCAAGGAGCGGGAGTCTGGGAGACCCAGTACTTC

clone_size: -
v_call: TRBV7-9
d_call: TRBD1
j_call: TRBJ2-7
cdr3_aa: CASSDLDRGYEQYF
cdr3_nt: TGTGCCAGCAGCGACCTTGACAGGGGCTACGAGCAGTACTTC

clone_size: few
v_call: TRBV14
d_call: TRBD2
j_call: TRBJ2-1
cdr3_aa: CASSQVSSGRAEQFF
cdr3_nt: TGTGCCAGCAGCCAAGTATCTAGCGGGAGGGCCGAGCAGTTCTTC

clone_size: -
v_call: TRBV11-3
d_call: TRBD1
j_call: TRBJ2-7
cdr3_aa: CASEDRALGYEQYF
cdr3_nt: TGTGCCAGTGAGGACAGGGCCTTAGGCTACGAGCAGTACTTC

clone_size: -
v_call: TRBV5-1
d_call: TRBD2
j_call: TRBJ2-3
cdr3_aa: CASSLRTSGGIHTDTQYF
cdr3_nt: TGCGCCAGCAGCCTTAGGACTAGCGGGGGGATACACACAGATACGCAGTATTTT

clone_size: -
v_call: TRBV19
d_call: -
j_call: TRBJ1-5
cdr3_aa: CASSKNRVGNQPQHF
cdr3_nt: TGTGCCAGTAGCAAGAACAGGGTCGGCAATCAGCCCCAGCATTTT

clone_size: -
v_call: TRBV18
d_call: -
j_call: TRBJ1-1
cdr3_aa: CASSRYREGTVTEAFF
cdr3_nt: TGTGCCAGCTCACGATACAGGGAAGGGACCGTCACTGAAGCTTTCTTT

clone_size: -
v_call: TRBV5-6
d_call: TRBD1
j_call: TRBJ1-5
cdr3_aa: CASSPGTGDDQPQHF
cdr3_nt: TGTGCCAGCAGCCCCGGGACAGGGGACGATCAGCCCCAGCATTTT

clone_size: -
v_call: TRBV4-3
d_call: -
j_call: TRBJ1-3
cdr3_aa: CASSQQTGSSGNTIYF
cdr3_nt: TGCGCCAGCAGCCAGCAGACAGGTTCCTCTGGAAACACCATATATTTT

clone_size: -
v_call: TRBV7-6
d_call: -
j_call: TRBJ1-1
cdr3_aa: CASSNRVNTEAFF
cdr3_nt: TGTGCCAGCAGCAACAGGGTGAACACTGAAGCTTTCTTT

clone_size: -
v_call: TRBV5-1
d_call: TRBD1
j_call: TRBJ1-2
cdr3_aa: CASRETGGFGYTF
cdr3_nt: TGCGCCAGCAGAGAGACAGGGGGCTTTGGCTACACCTTC